Following are 21 T cell receptor beta chains from one sample sequenced in a study of identical twins. One entry per CDR3 protein results from TCRdb running MiXCR on the 5' RACE reads. The table records 1.5 million or so distinct CDR3 sequences, about 31% of them present only once. Material: cord blood. The source is a newborn girl in good health.

V and J are TRBV20-1 and TRBJ1-1; D gene uncertain. Trimming took off 3 bases at V and 2 bases at J, with 13 bases between the two ends. Germline assignment: CDR1 DFQATT and CDR2 SNEGSKA (reference sequence). The CDR3 length is 14 residues. In DNA form, the CDR3 reads TGCAGTGCTAGTGTCGGTCAGCTCAACACTGAAGCTTTCTTT. Translation: CSASVGQLNTEAFF.

This clonotype came up a few times. DNA of the CDR3: TGCAGTGCCGGCCGGGACTCCCAATACAATGAGCAGTTCTTC. It is translated as CSAGRDSQYNEQFF. This sequence joins TRBV20-1 and TRBJ2-1; TRBD2 is a possible D gene (6 bases). V was pared by 6 bases and J by 4 bases, with 16 bases between. This CDR3 spans 14 amino acids. CDR1 is DFQATT and CDR2 is SNEGSKA in the germline V gene (reference sequence).

Turning to this clonotype: This may come from a read error, since a much larger clone is one base off. This sequence joins TRBV7-2 and TRBJ2-4; TRBD2 aligns across 7 bases. CDR1 is SGHTA and CDR2 is FQGNSA in the germline V gene. The CDR3 totals 17 residues. Written as DNA, the CDR3 is TGTGCCAACAGCTCCCCCACTAGCGACCCAGCCAAAAACATTCAGTACTTC. This translates into CANSSPTSDPAKNIQYF.

The chain carries TRBV20-1 and TRBJ1-1, with TRBD1 as a possible D gene (5 bases). V lost 2 bases and J 7 bases, leaving 11 bases between the germline ends. Germline V gene lookup returns CDR1 DFQATT and CDR2 SNEGSKA (reference sequence). The CDR3 contains 12 residues. CDR3 sequence reads: CSARPGTDEAFF. CDR3 sequence (DNA): TGCAGTGCTAGACCGGGGACCGATGAAGCTTTCTTT.

The CDR3 reads CASTRRDFYNEQYF. The CDR3 nucleotides read TGTGCCAGCACCCGTAGGGACTTTTATAATGAGCAGTACTTC. The V call is TRBV9, the J call TRBJ2-5, with D possibly TRBD2 on 6 matching bases. CDR3 length: 14 residues. V lost 6 bases and J lost 11, with 23 bases in between. From germline, CDR1 is SGDLS and CDR2 YYNGEE.

This clonotype was seen once. This chain connects TRBV12-3 or TRBV12-4 to TRBJ2-1; 11 bases map to TRBD2. The V segment lost 4 bases and the J segment 3 bases; nucleotides outside the gene matches: 5. The CDR3 length is 16 residues. CDR3: CASSSPSGRLYNEQFF. CDR3 nucleotides: TGTGCCAGCAGTTCCCCTAGCGGGAGGCTCTACAATGAGCAGTTCTTC.

The rearrangement uses TRBV2 and TRBJ2-4, with D perhaps TRBD1 or TRBD2 (5 bases each). With 7 bases removed from V and 13 bases from J, the gap between germline ends came to 14 bases. Germline V gene data show CDR1 as SNHLY and CDR2 as FYNNEI. The CDR3 runs 11 residues. The CDR3 nucleotides read TGTGCCAGCACTAACTTGGGGGAGCAGTACTTC. The encoded protein is CASTNLGEQYF. The full variable domain, in which reference TRBV2 and TRBJ2-4 provide the parts outside the CDR3, is EPEVTQTPSHQVTQMGQEVILRCVPISNHLYFYWYRQILGQKVEFLVSFYNNEISEKSEIFDDQFSVERPDGSNFTLKIRSTKLEDSAMYFCASTNLGEQYFGAGTRLSVL.

A remark on this clonotype: It is unclear where the CDR3 begins or ends on the DNA, so no DNA is shown, and the CDR3 is as TCRdb lists it. This rearrangement joins TRBV7-5 to TRBJ2-1; the D call of TRBD1 is as the table states it, not checked on the DNA. TRBV7-5 is described as a pseudogene. The CDR3 region is 18 residues in length, termini included. The CDR3 here is CISVSEAPDRGYYNEQFF.

This chain uses TRBV20-1 with TRBJ2-1; the match to TRBD2 covers 11 bases. After removal of 3 bases from V and 3 bases from J, the junction contained 4 bases not matched to a gene. The CDR3 spans 15 residues. In germline, CDR1 is DFQATT, CDR2 SNEGSKA (reference sequence). CDR3 DNA sequence: TGCAGTGCTAGCACCGGGACTAGCGGCTACAATGAGCAGTTCTTC. This translates into CSASTGTSGYNEQFF.

V usage is TRBV20-1 and J usage is TRBJ1-4; tentatively, D is TRBD1 (5 bases). Per germline, CDR1 DFQATT and CDR2 SNEGSKA (reference sequence). V gave up 5 bases and J gave up 10 bases, with 29 bases separating them. The CDR3 sequence is 17 residues long. CDR3 DNA: TGCAGTGCTGGTGGTGGTGGCGGGGGAAGAATAAGCGGAAAACTGTTTTTT. It specifies CSAGGGGGGRISGKLFF.

The gene calls are TRBV25-1 and TRBJ1-2, with a weak D call TRBD1 (5 bases). The germline gives CDR1 MGHDK, CDR2 SYGVNS. The CDR3 extends over 14 amino acids. V gave up 1 base and J gave up 4 bases, with 10 bases separating them. The CDR3 bases are TGTGCCAGCAGTGAATCAGCAGGGATCTATGGCTACACCTTC. Encoded protein: CASSESAGIYGYTF.

This chain joins TRBV18 and TRBJ1-2; maybe TRBD1 (5 bases). Germline V gene data show CDR1 as KGHSH and CDR2 as LQKENI. Between the trimmed V and J ends, which lost 6 bases and 7 bases, there was a span of 21 bases. The CDR3 totals 15 residues. In DNA, the CDR3 is TGTGCCAGCTCTCCGGACATAGGGTCGGACTCTGGCTACACCTTC. Protein product: CASSPDIGSDSGYTF.

The rearrangement links TRBV12-5 to TRBJ2-2; the D is unclear. V lost 7 bases to trimming and J lost 1 base, with 19 bases between them. CDR1 LGHNT and CDR2 FRNRAP come from the germline V gene. The CDR3 runs to 17 residues. CDR3 in amino acids: CASAFTRAGRNTGELFF. CDR3 nucleotides: TGTGCTAGTGCTTTTACTCGGGCAGGTCGGAACACCGGGGAGCTGTTTTTT.

The rearrangement joins TRBV20-1 to TRBJ2-3; 8 nucleotides line up with TRBD2. Unmatched junction bases numbered 7, after V lost 6 bases and J lost 2 bases. Germline V gives CDR1 DFQATT, CDR2 SNEGSKA (reference sequence). The CDR3 contains 14 residues. This CDR3 reads CSAVRGGHTDTQYF. CDR3 DNA sequence: TGCAGTGCCGTACGGGGGGGGCACACAGATACGCAGTATTTT.

This chain uses TRBV12-3 or TRBV12-4 with TRBJ2-1, with TRBD2 matching 15 bases. The J segment lost 8 bases and the V segment lost 5 bases, leaving 16 bases of the junction unmatched. The CDR3 runs to 19 residues. The CDR3 reads CASSPYGTSGGPADDEQFF. The CDR3 DNA follows: TGTGCCAGCAGTCCCTATGGGACTAGCGGGGGGCCGGCCGACGATGAGCAGTTCTTC.

Of note for this clonotype: Here the CDR3 omits its conserved ending phenylalanine or tryptophan, so a read error is the likely source. V and J are TRBV20-1 and TRBJ2-3; D is unclear. This CDR3 is built from 11 residues. CDR1 and CDR2 from the germline V gene are DFQATT and SNEGSKA (reference sequence). V lost 3 bases and J 4 bases, leaving 5 bases between the germline ends. The CDR3 coding sequence is TGCAGTGCTAGGCCGGCAGATACGCAGTATTTA. The encoded protein is CSARPADTQYL.

V usage is TRBV20-1 and J usage is TRBJ2-4, with D unclear. The J call may be wrong; the DNA end is better matched by TRBJ2-7. CDR1 DFQATT and CDR2 SNEGSKA come from the germline V gene (reference sequence). The CDR3 consists of 11 residues. CDR3 nucleotides: TGCAGTGCTAAAGTAATCCACGAGCAGTACTTC. Amino acid sequence: CSAKVIHEQYF.

This chain uses TRBV11-1 with TRBJ1-1; 11 positions agree with TRBD1. This CDR3 region has 15 residues. V shed 7 bases and J 4 bases; nucleotides not matched to a gene: 8. Germline CDR1 and CDR2: SGHAT and FQDESV (reference sequence). The CDR3 DNA is TGTGCCAGCAACCCCCACGGGACAGGGGGCACTGAAGCTTTCTTT. It encodes CASNPHGTGGTEAFF. The variable domain in full, with the rest retrieved from reference TRBV11-1 and TRBJ1-1, is EAEVAQSPRYKITEKSQAVAFWCDPISGHATLYWYRQILGQGPELLVQFQDESVVDDSQLPKDRFSAERLKGVDSTLKIQPAELGDSAMYLCASNPHGTGGTEAFFGQGTRLTVV.

The genes are TRBV5-6 and TRBJ2-3; TRBD2 might be the D (5 bases). The CDR3 extends over 15 amino acids. V was cut by 1 base and J by 0 bases, with 9 bases left in between. The V gene's germline CDR1 is SGHDT and CDR2 YYEEEE. CDR3 DNA: TGTGCCAGCAGCTTGTTGAGGGCCAGCACAGATACGCAGTATTTT. It translates to CASSLLRASTDTQYF.

The chain employs TRBV15 and TRBJ1-5, with D perhaps TRBD1 (5 bases). The V and J ends lost 8 bases and 1 base respectively, with 18 bases between them. The germline V gene encodes CDR1 LNHNV and CDR2 YYDKDF (reference sequence). This CDR3 is built from 16 residues. This chain's CDR3 is CATEGESGGSNQPQHF. In nucleotides, the CDR3 is TGTGCCACCGAGGGTGAATCGGGGGGGAGCAATCAGCCCCAGCATTTT.

The rearrangement uses TRBV2 and TRBJ2-7, with D possibly TRBD1 on 5 matching bases. This CDR3 comprises 15 residues. Deletions cut 7 bases from V and 0 bases from J, with 16 bases between. Germline CDR1 reads SNHLY; CDR2 reads FYNNEI. In DNA, the CDR3 is TGTGCCAGCACCTACAGGTTAATCCTCTCCTACGAGCAGTACTTC. Protein: CASTYRLILSYEQYF.